This entry lists 5 T cell receptor beta chains sequenced from one sample in a study of CD8 T cells in Susac syndrome. Reverse transcription of roughly 0.45 to 1 ug RNA was carried out with random hexamers. TCRdb reprocessed the immunoSEQ multiplex PCR reads via MiXCR and lists one record per CDR3 protein. The sample holds around 170,000 distinct CDR3 sequences, roughly 94% seen once. The sample comprised CD8+ T cells from PBMCs. The receptor set was obtained from a human donor with Susac syndrome.

The gene calls are TRBV7-6 and TRBJ1-1; D not certain. Germline V CDR1 and CDR2: SGHVS, FNYEAQ. This CDR3 spans 13 amino acids. Trimming took off 5 bases at V and 5 bases at J, with 12 bases between the two ends. CDR3 protein: CASSPPWGTEAFF. Here the CDR3 DNA reads TGTGCCAGCAGCCCACCTTGGGGTACTGAAGCTTTCTTT. Variable domain in full (rest from reference TRBV7-6 and TRBJ1-1): GAGVSQSPRYKVTKRGQDVALRCDPISGHVSLYWYRQALGQGPEFLTYFNYEAQQDKSGLPNDRFSAERPEGSISTLTIQRTEQRDSAMYRCASSPPWGTEAFFGQGTRLTVV.

The V gene is TRBV6-6, the J gene TRBJ2-7; tentatively, D is TRBD2 (5 bases). This CDR3 region has 13 residues. Between the trimmed V and J ends, which lost 6 bases and 3 bases, there was a span of 12 bases. The germline V gene has CDR1 MNHNY and CDR2 SVGAGI (reference sequence). CDR3 loop: CASSSTSVYEQYF. The CDR3 coding sequence is TGTGCCAGCAGCAGTACTAGTGTCTACGAGCAGTACTTC.

The chain is built from TRBV3-1 and TRBJ1-5; no firm D call. CDR3 length equals 15 residues. V shed 4 bases and J shed 0 bases, with 10 bases lying between them. Germline V lookup: CDR1 LGHDT, CDR2 YNNKEL (reference sequence). CDR3 protein: CASSPEGVSNQPQHF. Here the CDR3 DNA reads TGTGCCAGCAGCCCGGAGGGAGTTAGCAATCAGCCCCAGCATTTT. The full variable domain, rest sourced from reference TRBV3-1 and TRBJ1-5, is DTAVSQTPKYLVTQMGNDKSIKCEQNLGHDTMYWYKQDSKKFLKIMFSYNNKELIINETVPNRFSPKSPDKAHLNLHINSLELGDSAVYFCASSPEGVSNQPQHFGDGTRLSIL.

The rearrangement joins TRBV7-9 to TRBJ1-5; D call uncertain. Germline CDR1 and CDR2: SEHNR and FQNEAQ (reference sequence). CDR3 length: 15 amino acids. Trimming removed 4 bases at V and 8 bases at J, with 18 bases between. This CDR3 reads CASSSTEAPGEPQHF. The DNA of the CDR3 is TGTGCCAGCAGCTCTACAGAGGCCCCTGGGGAGCCCCAGCATTTT.

A single count supports this clonotype. This rearrangement joins TRBV29-1 to TRBJ2-1; no clear D gene. The CDR3 contains 11 residues. The V end was cut by 5 bases, the J end by 5 bases, with 7 bases between. CDR1 and CDR2 from the germline V gene are SQVTM and ANQGSEA. CDR3 region: CSVRLDNEQFF. In DNA form, the CDR3 reads TGCAGCGTTCGGCTGGACAATGAGCAGTTCTTC.